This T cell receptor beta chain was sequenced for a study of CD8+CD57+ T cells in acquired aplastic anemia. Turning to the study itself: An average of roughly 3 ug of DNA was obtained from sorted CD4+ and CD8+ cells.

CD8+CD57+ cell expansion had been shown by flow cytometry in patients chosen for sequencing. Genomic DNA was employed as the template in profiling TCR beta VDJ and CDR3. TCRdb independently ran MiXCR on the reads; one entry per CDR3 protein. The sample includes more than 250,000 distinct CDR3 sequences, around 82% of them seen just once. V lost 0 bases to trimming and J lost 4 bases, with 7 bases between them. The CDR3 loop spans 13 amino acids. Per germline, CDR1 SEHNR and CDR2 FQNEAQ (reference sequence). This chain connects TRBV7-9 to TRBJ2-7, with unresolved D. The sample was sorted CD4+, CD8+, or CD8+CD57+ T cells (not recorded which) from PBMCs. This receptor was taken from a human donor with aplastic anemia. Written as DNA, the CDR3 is TGTGCCAGCAGCTTAGCTTCGGAGTACGAGCAGTACTTC. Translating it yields CASSLASEYEQYF.